Included here is one T cell receptor beta chain sequence, with context. Its antigen is currently unknown. Reprocessing the 5' RACE reads, TCRdb reports a single entry for every CDR3 protein and omits DNA. In total, the table holds around 410,000 distinct CDR3 sequences. The data belong to a study of monozygotic twins with inflammatory bowel disease. CDR1 DFQATT and CDR2 SNEGSKA come from the germline V gene (reference sequence). CDR3 length: 15 amino acids. Broader study findings: Diversity of TCRbeta measured by inverse Simpson was lower in IBD patients than in healthy co-twins.

The sequence was obtained from a human donor with ulcerative colitis or Crohn's disease, or a healthy co-twin of an affected twin (not recorded which). Material for sequencing was blood. This chain uses TRBV20-1 with TRBJ1-1; the D gene TCRdb calls, TRBD1, cannot be checked with no DNA. The CDR3 region is CSAALGARDTPEAFF.